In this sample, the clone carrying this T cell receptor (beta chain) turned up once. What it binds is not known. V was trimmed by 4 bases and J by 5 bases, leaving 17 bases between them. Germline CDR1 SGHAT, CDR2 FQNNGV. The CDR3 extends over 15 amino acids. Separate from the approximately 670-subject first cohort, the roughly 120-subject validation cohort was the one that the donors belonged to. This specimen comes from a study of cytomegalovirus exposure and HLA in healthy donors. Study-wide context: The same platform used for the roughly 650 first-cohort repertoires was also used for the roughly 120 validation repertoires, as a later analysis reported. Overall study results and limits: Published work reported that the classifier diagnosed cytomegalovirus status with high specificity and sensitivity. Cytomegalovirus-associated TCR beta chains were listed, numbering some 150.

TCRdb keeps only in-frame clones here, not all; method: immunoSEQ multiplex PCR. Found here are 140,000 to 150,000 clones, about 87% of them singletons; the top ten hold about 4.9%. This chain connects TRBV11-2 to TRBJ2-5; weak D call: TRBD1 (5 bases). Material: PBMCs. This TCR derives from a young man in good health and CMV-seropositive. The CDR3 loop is CASSSAVGVGETQYF. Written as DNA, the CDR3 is TGTGCCAGCAGCTCGGCCGTAGGGGTGGGGGAGACCCAGTACTTC. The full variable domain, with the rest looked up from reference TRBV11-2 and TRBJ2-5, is EAGVAQSPRYKIIEKRQSVAFWCNPISGHATLYWYQQILGQGPKLLIQFQNNGVVDDSQLPKDRFSAERLKGVDSTLKIQPAKLEDSAVYLCASSSAVGVGETQYFGPGTRLLVL.